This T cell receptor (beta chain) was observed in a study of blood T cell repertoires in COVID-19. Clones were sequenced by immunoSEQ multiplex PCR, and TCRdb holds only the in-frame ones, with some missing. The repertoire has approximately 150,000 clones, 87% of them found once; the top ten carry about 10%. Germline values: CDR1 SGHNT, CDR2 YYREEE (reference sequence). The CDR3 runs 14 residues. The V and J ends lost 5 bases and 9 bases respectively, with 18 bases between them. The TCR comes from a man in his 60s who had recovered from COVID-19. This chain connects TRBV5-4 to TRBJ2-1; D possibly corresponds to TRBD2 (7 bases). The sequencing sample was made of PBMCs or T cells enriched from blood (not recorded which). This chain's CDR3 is CASSVARGAGEQFF. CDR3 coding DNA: TGTGCCAGCAGTGTTGCTCGGGGGGCGGGTGAGCAGTTCTTC.